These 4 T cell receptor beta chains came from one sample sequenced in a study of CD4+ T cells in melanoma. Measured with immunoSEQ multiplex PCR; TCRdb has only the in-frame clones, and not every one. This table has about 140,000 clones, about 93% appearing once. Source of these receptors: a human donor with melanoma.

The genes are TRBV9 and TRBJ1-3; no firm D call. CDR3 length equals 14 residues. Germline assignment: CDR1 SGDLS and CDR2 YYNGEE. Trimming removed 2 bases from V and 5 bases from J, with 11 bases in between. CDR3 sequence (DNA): TGTGCCAGCAGCGTGAGCCCGGTTAGAAACACCATATATTTT. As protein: CASSVSPVRNTIYF. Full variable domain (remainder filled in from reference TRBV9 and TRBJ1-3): DSGVTQTPKHLITATGQRVTLRCSPRSGDLSVYWYQQSLDQGLQFLIQYYNGEERAKGNILERFSAQQFPDLHSELNLSSLELGDSALYFCASSVSPVRNTIYFGEGSWLTVV.

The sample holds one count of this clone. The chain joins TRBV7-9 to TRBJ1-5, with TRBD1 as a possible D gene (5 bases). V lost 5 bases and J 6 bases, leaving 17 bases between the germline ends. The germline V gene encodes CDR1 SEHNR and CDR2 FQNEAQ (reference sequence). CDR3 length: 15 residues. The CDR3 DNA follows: TGTGCCAGCAGCCGCGACATATACGGGGGTCAGCCCCAGCATTTT. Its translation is CASSRDIYGGQPQHF.

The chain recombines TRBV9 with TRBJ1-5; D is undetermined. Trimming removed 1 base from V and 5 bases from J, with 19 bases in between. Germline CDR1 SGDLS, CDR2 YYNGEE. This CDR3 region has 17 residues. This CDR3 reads CASSVTGLQVGDQPQHF. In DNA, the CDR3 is TGTGCCAGCAGCGTAACGGGGTTGCAGGTGGGCGATCAGCCCCAGCATTTT. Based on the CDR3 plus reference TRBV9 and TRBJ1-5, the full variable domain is DSGVTQTPKHLITATGQRVTLRCSPRSGDLSVYWYQQSLDQGLQFLIQYYNGEERAKGNILERFSAQQFPDLHSELNLSSLELGDSALYFCASSVTGLQVGDQPQHFGDGTRLSIL.

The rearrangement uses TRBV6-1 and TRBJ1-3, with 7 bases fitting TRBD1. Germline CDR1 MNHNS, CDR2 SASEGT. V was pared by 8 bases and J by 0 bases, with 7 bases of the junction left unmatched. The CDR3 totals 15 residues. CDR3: CASAGGGSSGNTIYF. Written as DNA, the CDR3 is TGTGCCAGCGCGGGAGGGGGCTCCTCTGGAAACACCATATATTTT.